The clone carrying this T cell receptor beta chain has ten or more counts. Its antigen is unknown. The data stem from a study of T cell repertoires in cytomegalovirus infection. About the research overall: Public TCR beta signature analysis indicated the presence of both CMV infection and matching HLA type.

TCRdb re-called the reads with MiXCR, one entry per CDR3 protein. The data contain some 180,000 distinct CDR3 sequences, about a sixth of them singletons. Overall study findings and caveats: The ex vivo response showed dominance by HLA-C-restricted CMV-specific TCR beta clonotypes. Based on cumulative public TCR beta family frequency, carriers of CMV plus the relevant HLA were identified.

The CDR3 covers 16 residues. The ends lost 5 bases at V and 4 bases at J; junction bases unmatched: 12. Germline V gives CDR1 SGHTA, CDR2 FQGNSA. The clonotype comes from a human donor in good health (CMV status not recorded). Some clones in this sample may be carry-over from other donors' samples. The rearrangement uses TRBV7-2 and TRBJ2-7; TRBD2 matches 9 bases. Sequences were obtained from CD8+ T cells from PBMCs. The DNA of the CDR3 is TGTGCCAGCAGCCCGACCGTCGCTAGCGGGGAGTACGAGCAGTACTTC. Translated, it gives CASSPTVASGEYEQYF.